Reported below is one TCR beta chain. Its antigen is not known. These data come from a study of blood T cells in healthy people across ages. After removal of 3 bases from V and 6 bases from J, the junction contained 5 bases not matched to a gene. Germline V CDR1 and CDR2: LGHNA, YNFKEQ. The CDR3 loop spans 16 amino acids. Study observations and caveats: Without sorted subsets, naive and antigen-experienced compartments could not be conclusively compared.

Together with a sample-barcoded 5' primer, a J-beta primer mix was included in a second PCR lasting about 7 to 12 cycles. Every cDNA molecule bore a tag from a template-switch adaptor containing 12 random nucleotides. TCRdb reprocessed the 5' RACE reads with MiXCR, giving one entry per CDR3 protein. In the table there are hundreds of thousands of distinct CDR3 sequences, around 25% of which are singletons. Individuals who donated were healthy Caucasians from Russia aged roughly 6 to 90. These data were also filed under a second study, of T cells of mothers and their children. Per that paper: Slightly, though not significantly, more overlap was seen in related than in unrelated mother-child pairs.

The V and J genes are TRBV4-2 and TRBJ2-1; 13 nucleotides line up with TRBD2. The specimen was blood. This TCR derives from a boy younger than 18 in good health. CDR3 loop: CASSQRGTSGANEQFF. CDR3 DNA sequence: TGTGCCAGCAGCCAGAGGGGGACTAGCGGGGCCAATGAGCAGTTCTTC.